This T cell receptor beta chain was sequenced during a study of identical twins. Study-wide results and limits: Memory repertoires lacked the insertion deficit that abundant cord blood beta clonotypes showed. In zero-insertion analyses, partial confounding could arise from invariant MAIT and iNKT cells.

TCRdb processed the 5' RACE reads anew with MiXCR; each CDR3 protein has one entry. The sample carries around 340,000 distinct CDR3 sequences, 7% to 9.5% recorded once. From germline, CDR1 is MNHNS and CDR2 SASEGT. This CDR3 has 18 amino acids. The V end lost 0 bases, the J end lost 7 bases, and 22 bases lay between the germline ends. This clonotype was observed many times. What it recognizes is unknown. This sequence was found in a woman aged 45 to 65 in good health. This chain joins TRBV6-1 and TRBJ2-4; perhaps TRBD2 as D (5 bases). Specimen: naive T cells sorted from blood. The CDR3 region has the DNA TGTGCCAGCAGTGAAGCGCTGGCGGGTTTGGTTGTGGGCAACATTCAGTACTTC. Protein: CASSEALAGLVVGNIQYF.